Below, one T cell receptor beta chain is given with its context. The antigen is undetermined. The sample comes from a study of CD8+CD57+ T cells in acquired aplastic anemia. Across the whole study: Roughly 3 ug was the average amount of DNA from sorted CD4+ and CD8+ cells.

CDR1 and CDR2 (germline): SQVTM, ANQGSEA. V lost 5 bases and J lost 9, with 13 bases in between. The CDR3 consists of 11 residues. The study profiled TCR beta VDJ and CDR3 using genomic DNA as template. Using its own MiXCR run on the reads, TCRdb lists one record per CDR3 protein. The table includes roughly 500,000 distinct CDR3 sequences, roughly a third detected once. Those patients picked for sequencing had displayed CD8+CD57+ cell expansion on flow cytometry. The cohort consisted entirely of patients having severe acquired aplastic anemia. Overall study findings and caveats: Both patients and controls carried the same twenty-nine CD8+ CDR3 sequences.

The chain links TRBV29-1 to TRBJ1-2; D gene unclear. The origin of this receptor is a human donor with aplastic anemia. The sample was sorted CD4+, CD8+, or CD8+CD57+ T cells (not recorded which) from PBMCs. CDR3 in amino acids: CSVSTGSSYTF. For the CDR3, the DNA is TGCAGCGTTTCGACTGGGAGTAGCTACACCTTC.